The clone carrying this TCR beta chain was counted a single time. Its target is not known. The missing conserved phenylalanine or tryptophan at the end of this CDR3 makes a read error likely. It is unclear where the CDR3 begins or ends on the DNA, so no DNA is shown, and the CDR3 is as TCRdb lists it. This sample is drawn from a study of T cell responses to AZD1222 COVID-19 vaccine. Study results and caveats: The study found vaccine-associated CD4 TCRs spanning spike, dominant at 160-218 and 743-854. Donor demographics were predominantly white British with a female majority; clonal diversity may be underestimated. Repertoires were sampled only after the peak T cell response.

Using immunoSEQ multiplex PCR, the repertoire was profiled, and TCRdb retains in-frame clones only, with some absent. The table includes 120,000 to 150,000 clones, 70% to 90% detected once. The source of this sequence is an adult in good health. The starting material was peripheral blood, obtained on day 0 of AZD1222 vaccination.

CDR3 sequence: CASVSSPS. This chain links TRBV12-5 with TRBJ1-2. The CDR3 has 8 amino acids, counting both end residues. Germline V gives CDR1 LGHNT, CDR2 FRNRAP.